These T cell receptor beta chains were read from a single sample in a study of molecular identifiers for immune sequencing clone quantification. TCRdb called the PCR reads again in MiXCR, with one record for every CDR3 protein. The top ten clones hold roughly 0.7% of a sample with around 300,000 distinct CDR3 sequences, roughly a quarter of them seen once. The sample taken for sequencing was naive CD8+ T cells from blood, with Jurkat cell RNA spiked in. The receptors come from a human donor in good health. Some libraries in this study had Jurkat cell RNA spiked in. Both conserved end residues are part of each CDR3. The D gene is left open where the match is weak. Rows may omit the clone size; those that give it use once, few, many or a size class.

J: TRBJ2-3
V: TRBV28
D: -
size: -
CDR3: CAGPVPRGFADTQYF
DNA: TGTGCCGGGCCCGTCCCTCGGGGATTCGCAGATACGCAGTATTTT

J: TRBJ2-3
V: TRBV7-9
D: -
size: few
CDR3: CASSMGPGRDTQYF
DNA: TGTGCCAGCAGCATGGGACCCGGTAGAGATACGCAGTATTTT

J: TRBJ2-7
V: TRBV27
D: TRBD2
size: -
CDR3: CASSLSGGALYEQYF
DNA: TGTGCCAGCAGTTTAAGCGGGGGGGCCTTGTACGAGCAGTACTTC

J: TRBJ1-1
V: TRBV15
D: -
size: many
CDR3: CATSRESGLNTEAFF
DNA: TGTGCCACCAGCAGAGAATCGGGCCTGAACACTGAAGCTTTCTTT

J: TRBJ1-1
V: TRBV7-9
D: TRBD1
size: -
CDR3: CASSLTGGQFNTEAFF
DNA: TGTGCCAGCAGCCTGACGGGGGGACAGTTTAACACTGAAGCTTTCTTT

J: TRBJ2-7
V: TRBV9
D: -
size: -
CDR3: CASSTGPNSYEKYF
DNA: TGTGCCAGCAGCACGGGACCGAACTCCTACGAGAAGTACTTC

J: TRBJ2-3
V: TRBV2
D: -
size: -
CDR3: CASAGTRGLSTDTQYF
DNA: TGTGCCAGTGCCGGGACTCGCGGCCTAAGCACAGATACGCAGTATTTT

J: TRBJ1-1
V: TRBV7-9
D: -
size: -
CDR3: CASSLGAVEAFF
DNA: TGTGCCAGCAGCTTAGGGGCGGTTGAAGCTTTCTTT

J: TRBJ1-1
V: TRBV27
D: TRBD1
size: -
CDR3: CASRPPPGTGDEAFF
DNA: TGTGCCAGCAGACCCCCCCCCGGGACAGGGGATGAAGCTTTCTTT

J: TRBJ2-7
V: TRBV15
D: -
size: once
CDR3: CATSRVGVEQYF
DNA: TGTGCCACCAGCAGAGTGGGGGTCGAGCAGTACTTC

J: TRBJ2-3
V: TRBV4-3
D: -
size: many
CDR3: CASSRRSGPDTQYF
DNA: TGCGCCAGCAGCCGCCGATCGGGGCCAGATACGCAGTATTTT

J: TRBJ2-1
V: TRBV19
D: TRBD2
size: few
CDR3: CASSKYSSGTNEQFF
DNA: TGTGCCAGTAGTAAGTACTCTAGCGGGACTAATGAGCAGTTCTTC

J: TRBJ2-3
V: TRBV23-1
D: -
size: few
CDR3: CASSQFIFTDTQYF
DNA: TGCGCCAGCAGTCAATTCATCTTCACAGATACGCAGTATTTT

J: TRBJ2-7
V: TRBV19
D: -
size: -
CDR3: CASSIVPGAGEQYF
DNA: TGTGCCAGTAGTATAGTACCAGGAGCGGGCGAGCAGTACTTC

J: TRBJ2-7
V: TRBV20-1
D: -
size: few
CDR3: CSARDSGVEQYF
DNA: TGCAGTGCTAGAGATTCCGGGGTCGAGCAGTACTTC

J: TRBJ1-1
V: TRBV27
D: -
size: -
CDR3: CASRLEAARGTEAFF
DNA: TGTGCCAGCAGATTAGAGGCGGCGAGGGGGACTGAAGCTTTCTTT

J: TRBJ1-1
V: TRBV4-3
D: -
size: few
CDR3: CASSQIVANPTEAFF
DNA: TGCGCCAGCAGCCAAATTGTTGCCAATCCCACTGAAGCTTTCTTT

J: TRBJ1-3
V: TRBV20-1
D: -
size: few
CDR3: CSARTSGPEDSGNTIYF
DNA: TGCAGTGCTCGAACCTCTGGTCCGGAGGACTCTGGAAACACCATATATTTT

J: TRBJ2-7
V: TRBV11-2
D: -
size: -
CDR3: CASSFTVHEQYF
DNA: TGTGCCAGCAGCTTTACAGTCCACGAGCAGTACTTC

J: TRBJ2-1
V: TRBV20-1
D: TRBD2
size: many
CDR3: CSARSGLAGADEQFF
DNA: TGCAGTGCTAGATCTGGACTAGCGGGAGCTGACGAGCAGTTCTTC

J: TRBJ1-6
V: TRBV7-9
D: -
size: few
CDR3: CASSVTQGVESLLHF
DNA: TGTGCCAGCAGCGTAACACAGGGAGTTGAATCCCTCCTCCACTTT

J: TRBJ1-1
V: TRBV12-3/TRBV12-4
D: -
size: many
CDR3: CASSFQSNTEAFF
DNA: TGTGCCAGCAGTTTTCAATCGAACACTGAAGCTTTCTTT

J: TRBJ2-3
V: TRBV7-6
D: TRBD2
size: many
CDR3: CASSLGTSFGDTQYF
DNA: TGTGCCAGCAGCTTAGGGACTAGCTTTGGAGATACGCAGTATTTT

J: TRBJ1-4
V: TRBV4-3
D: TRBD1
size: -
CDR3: CASSQDGTGVEKLFF
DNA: TGCGCCAGCAGCCAAGATGGGACAGGGGTTGAAAAACTGTTTTTT

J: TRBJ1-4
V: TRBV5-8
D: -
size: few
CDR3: CASSLVRENEKLFF
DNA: TGTGCCAGCAGCTTAGTAAGAGAAAATGAAAAACTGTTTTTT

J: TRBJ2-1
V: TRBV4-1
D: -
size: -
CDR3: CASSQEGQGHYNEQFF
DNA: TGCGCCAGCAGCCAAGAAGGTCAGGGACACTACAATGAGCAGTTCTTC

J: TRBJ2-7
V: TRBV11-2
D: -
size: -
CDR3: CASSGGFGAYINEQYF
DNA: TGTGCCAGCAGCGGGGGGTTCGGGGCTTACATCAACGAGCAGTACTTC

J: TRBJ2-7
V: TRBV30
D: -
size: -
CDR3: CAWTAGAGLYEQYF
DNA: TGTGCCTGGACCGCCGGAGCGGGCCTCTACGAGCAGTACTTC

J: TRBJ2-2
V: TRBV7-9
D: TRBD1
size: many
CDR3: CASSSLFPRGTGELFF
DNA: TGTGCCAGCAGTTCCCTATTCCCCAGGGGGACCGGGGAGCTGTTTTTT

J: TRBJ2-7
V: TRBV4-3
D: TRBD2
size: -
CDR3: CASSQASGSYEQYF
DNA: TGCGCCAGCAGCCAAGCTAGCGGGAGCTACGAGCAGTACTTC

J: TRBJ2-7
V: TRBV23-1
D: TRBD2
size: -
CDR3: CASSQSSSGGVAGREQYF
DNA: TGCGCCAGCAGTCAATCTTCTAGCGGGGGTGTAGCTGGGAGGGAGCAGTACTTC

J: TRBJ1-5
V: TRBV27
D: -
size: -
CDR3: CASSPDGLGNQPQHF
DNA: TGTGCCAGCAGTCCCGACGGCCTCGGTAATCAGCCCCAGCATTTT

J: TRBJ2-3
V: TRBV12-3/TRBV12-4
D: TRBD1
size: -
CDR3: CASRAGGSGDTQYF
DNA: TGTGCCAGCAGGGCAGGGGGCAGTGGAGATACGCAGTATTTT

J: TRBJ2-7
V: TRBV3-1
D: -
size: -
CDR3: CASSQDRLTYEQYF
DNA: TGTGCCAGCAGCCAAGACAGGCTGACCTACGAGCAGTACTTC

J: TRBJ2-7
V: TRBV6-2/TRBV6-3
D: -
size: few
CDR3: CASSYSGMAYEQYF
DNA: TGTGCCAGCAGTTACTCGGGCATGGCCTACGAGCAGTACTTC

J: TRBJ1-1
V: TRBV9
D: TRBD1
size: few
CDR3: CASSPRGQGLNRDTEAFF
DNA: TGTGCCAGCAGCCCCCGTGGACAGGGCCTTAACCGGGACACTGAAGCTTTCTTT

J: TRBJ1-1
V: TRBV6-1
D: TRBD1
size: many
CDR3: CASSETGEVWYTEAFF
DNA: TGTGCCAGCAGTGAAACAGGGGAAGTTTGGTACACTGAAGCTTTCTTT

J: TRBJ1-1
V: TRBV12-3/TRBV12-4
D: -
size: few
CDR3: CASLSGNTEAFF
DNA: TGTGCCAGTTTGAGCGGCAACACTGAAGCTTTCTTT

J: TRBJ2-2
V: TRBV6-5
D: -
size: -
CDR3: CASSPWRTLNTGELSF
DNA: TGTGCCAGCAGTCCTTGGAGGACATTAAACACCGGGGAGCTGTCTTTT

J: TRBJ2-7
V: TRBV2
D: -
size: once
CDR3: CASSEIPGRDYEQYF
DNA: TGTGCCAGCAGTGAGATCCCCGGACGAGACTACGAGCAGTACTTC

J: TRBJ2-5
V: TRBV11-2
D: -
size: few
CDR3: CASSLGRAGLVQETQYF
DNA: TGTGCCAGCAGCTTAGGGCGCGCGGGCTTGGTCCAAGAGACCCAGTACTTC

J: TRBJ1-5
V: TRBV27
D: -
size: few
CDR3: CASSLIRDQPQHF
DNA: TGTGCCAGCAGTTTAATAAGAGATCAGCCCCAGCATTTT

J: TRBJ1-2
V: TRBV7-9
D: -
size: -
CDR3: CASSKRADPPYGYTF
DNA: TGTGCCAGCAGTAAGCGGGCGGATCCCCCCTATGGCTACACCTTC

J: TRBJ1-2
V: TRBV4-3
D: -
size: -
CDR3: CASSRSRGQGAIGYTF
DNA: TGCGCCAGCAGCCGGTCCCGCGGGCAGGGAGCTATTGGCTACACCTTC

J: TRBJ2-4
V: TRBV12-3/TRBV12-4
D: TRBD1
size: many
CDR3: CASSPGQKNIQYF
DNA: TGTGCCAGCAGTCCGGGACAGAAAAACATTCAGTACTTC

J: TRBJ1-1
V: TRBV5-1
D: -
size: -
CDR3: CASSGSAVGDTEAFF
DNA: TGCGCCAGCAGCGGATCAGCTGTAGGGGACACTGAAGCTTTCTTT

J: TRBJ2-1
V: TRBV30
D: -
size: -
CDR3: CAWSVVANGQFF
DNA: TGTGCCTGGAGTGTAGTGGCCAATGGGCAGTTCTTC

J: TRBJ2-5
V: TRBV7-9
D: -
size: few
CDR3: CASQGRRQETQYF
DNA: TGTGCCAGCCAGGGGCGCAGGCAAGAGACCCAGTACTTC

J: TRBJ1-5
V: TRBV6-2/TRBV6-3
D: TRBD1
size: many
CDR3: CASNVGGRNQPQHF
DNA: TGTGCCAGCAACGTAGGGGGCCGCAATCAGCCCCAGCATTTT